The subject of this entry is one T cell receptor (beta chain). Germline assignment: CDR1 SNHLY and CDR2 FYNNEI. This CDR3 has 15 amino acids. V was clipped by 7 bases and J by 2 bases, with 17 bases between them. This record belongs to a study of shared clonotypes between healthy human individuals. Produced via immunoSEQ multiplex PCR; TCRdb's table is partial and in-frame only. In the table there are a few hundred thousand clones, approximately 65% of which are singletons. This chain joins TRBV2 and TRBJ1-2, with a tentative D call TRBD1 (5 bases). Sequencing input: memory CD4+ T cells sorted from blood. Subset meaning: CD45RA-negative fraction. This TCR came from a man aged 25 to 40 in good health. CDR3 protein: CASTVGQRQNYGYTF. The CDR3 DNA reads TGTGCCAGCACCGTGGGGCAACGACAGAACTATGGCTACACCTTC.